This T cell receptor (beta chain) was found in a study of beta chain features in type 1 diabetes (dated 2018 in TCRdb). Turning to the overall study: No differences in mean age, gender distribution, total cell number or subset yield were found between patients and healthy donors. Across all samples, fewer than 110,000,000 sorted cells were examined, and cell number per subset correlated strongly with RNA yield. In the study, TCRB repertoires of sorted circulating CD4+ T cell subsets from recently diagnosed type 1 diabetes patients were compared with those of matched healthy donors. Whereas all 30 or so donors provided naive and central memory subsets, regulatory and stem cell-like memory subsets were isolated from just 8 patients and roughly eight healthy donors. Study-wide conclusions, independent of this receptor: Patients with type 1 diabetes made fewer insertions and deleted more nucleotides at VDJ recombination sites, implying thymic rearrangement abnormalities. Because cDNA rather than genomic DNA was sequenced, highly expressing activated cells could have been over-represented, although no difference in activation and CD3 levels was found between groups. Shorter templates might have been favored by PCR, but patient and control samples were amplified and corrected together, so both groups would have been affected equally by any skew. Naive, central memory and regulatory TCRB repertoires appeared to be more similar among patients than among healthy donors. Only small numbers of individuals were included in the HLA sub-analyses, which left unresolved whether HLA type had any influence on TCRB rearrangement. In all four CD4+ subsets, TCRB CDR3 length was moderately but significantly shorter in type 1 diabetes patients.

From each donor, a single peripheral blood sample of approximately 0.11 L on average was drawn into heparinised tubes. Naive, central memory, regulatory and stem cell-like memory CD4+ T cells were sorted on a BD FACSAria II using a panel including CD45RO, CCR7, CD25, CD127, CD95 and CD27. Purity was above 95% for every sorted population. PBMCs were separated immediately by Lymphoprep density gradient centrifugation and were stained directly, without being cultured. So that batch effects would be minimized, each experiment stained and sorted samples in pairs, pairing one healthy donor with one patient. The entire isolated RNA was reverse transcribed using the High Capacity cDNA Reverse Transcription Kit, and thus expressed TCRB transcripts were sequenced. Deep immunoSEQ sequencing was applied to naive, central memory and regulatory T cell samples, giving an average of about 3.8 million total reads per sample. Sorted cells were lysed in RLT buffer and RNA was extracted with DNase-treated RNeasy Micro or Mini kits, depending on cell number. Each cell subset was processed on its own to prevent cross-contamination, while patient and healthy donor samples were processed together. Using the immunoSEQ multiplex PCR, TCRB sequences were amplified from cDNA into 87-bp fragments spanning the CDR3 region. Sequencing of the amplicons was done on the Illumina HiSeq platform. On the authors' methods: Synthetic template baselines were used to correct PCR bias computationally, reads within Hamming distance 2 were collapsed together, and singletons that could not be merged were discarded. Reads were aligned to IMGT to assign V, D and J genes, CDR3 length, and insertions or deletions at six rearrangement sites. Within each subset, clonotype counts were normalized to sorted cell number, after which true diversity and Gini coefficients were computed with the tcR R package. Repertoire sharing was quantified using the overlap coefficient calculated on TCRB nucleotide sequences. Out-of-frame TCRB sequences from naive cells were analyzed as a proxy for the pre-selection repertoire. TCRdb took this table from immuneACCESS and kept in-frame rearrangements with V and J called. Such tables lack part of the clones; where checked against another copy, unresolved V genes explain under half of the gap, and the rest is unexplained. The DNA was the basis for D and trimming; V, J and clone size are from that table. This sample gives about 400,000 clones in total; 10% to 15% of them show up just once. The top ten constitute around 0.015% of the sample.

For this chain, trimming is 5 bases at the V end and 3 bases at the J end, and the number of junction bases without a gene match is 2. Counted from cysteine to phenylalanine, this CDR3 has 14 amino acids. Only the CDR3 DNA is retained, 42 bases long and in frame from the first base. CDR1 and CDR2 are drawn from the germline V gene (reference sequence): MNHNY, SVGAGI. Worth noting for this clone: Its antigen is still unknown. Qualities for individual bases were not recorded, and no much larger clone is one base off.

This sequence uses TRBV6-6 and TRBJ2-2; 8 middle bases align to TRBD2. The sequenced material came from naive CD4+ T cells from blood. What the cell subset or site label conveys for this sample: true naive CD4+ T cells. The origin of this receptor is a man aged 18 to 29 in good health. CDR3 protein: CASSPGGDTGELFF. The bases are TGTGCCAGCAGTCCGGGGGGGGACACCGGGGAGCTGTTTTTT.